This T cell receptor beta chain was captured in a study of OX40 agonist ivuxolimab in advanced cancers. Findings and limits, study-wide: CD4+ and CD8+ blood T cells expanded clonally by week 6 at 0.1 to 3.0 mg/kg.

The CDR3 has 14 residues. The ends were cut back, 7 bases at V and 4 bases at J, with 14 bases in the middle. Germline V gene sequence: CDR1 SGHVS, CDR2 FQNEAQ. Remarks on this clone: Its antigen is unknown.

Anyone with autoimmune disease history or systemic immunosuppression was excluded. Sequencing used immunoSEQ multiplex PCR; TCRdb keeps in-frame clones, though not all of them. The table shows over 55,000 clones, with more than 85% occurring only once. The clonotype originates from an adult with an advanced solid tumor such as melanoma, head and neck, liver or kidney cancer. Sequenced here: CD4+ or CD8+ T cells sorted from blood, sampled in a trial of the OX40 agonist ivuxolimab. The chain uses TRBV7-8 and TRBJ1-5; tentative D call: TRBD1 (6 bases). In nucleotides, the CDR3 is TGTGCCAGCACCCAGGGGAGGGAAAATCAGCCCCAGCATTTT. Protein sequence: CASTQGRENQPQHF.